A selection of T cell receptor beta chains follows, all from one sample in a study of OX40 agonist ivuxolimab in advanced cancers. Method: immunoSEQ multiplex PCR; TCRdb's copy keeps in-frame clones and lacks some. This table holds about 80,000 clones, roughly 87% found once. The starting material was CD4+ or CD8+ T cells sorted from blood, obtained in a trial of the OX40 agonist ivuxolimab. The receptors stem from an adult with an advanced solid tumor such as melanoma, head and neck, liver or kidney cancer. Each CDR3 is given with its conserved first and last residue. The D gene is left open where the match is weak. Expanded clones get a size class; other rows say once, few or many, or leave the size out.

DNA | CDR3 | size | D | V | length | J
TGCAGCGTTGGAGGGACAGATTATGGCTACACCTTC | CSVGGTDYGYTF | . | TRBD1 | TRBV29-1 | 12 | TRBJ1-2
TGTGCCAGTAGCACGACAGGGACCGAAAAACTGTTTTTT | CASSTTGTEKLFF | . | TRBD1 | TRBV19 | 13 | TRBJ1-4
TGTGCCAGCAGCTCAGGACAGGGCCGGGAGACCCAGTACTTC | CASSSGQGRETQYF | . | TRBD1 | TRBV7-9 | 14 | TRBJ2-5
TGTGCCACCAGCAGAGACTCCACTGGCGAGCAGTACTTC | CATSRDSTGEQYF | . | . | TRBV15 | 13 | TRBJ2-7
TGTGCCAGCAGCGACTTCAGGACAGGGCTTAATGAGCAGTTCTTC | CASSDFRTGLNEQFF | . | TRBD1 | TRBV9 | 15 | TRBJ2-1
TGCGCCAGCAGCTTGATTCCAGGGGAAGGGGAGACCCAGTACTTC | CASSLIPGEGETQYF | . | . | TRBV5-1 | 15 | TRBJ2-5
TGCGCCAGCAGACCTGGGACCGCTTCCTACAATGAGCAGTTCTTC | CASRPGTASYNEQFF | once | . | TRBV4-1 | 15 | TRBJ2-1
TGTGCCAGCAGCGGATCAGGGGGCGCCGATTCTCAGCCCCAGCATTTT | CASSGSGGADSQPQHF | . | TRBD1 | TRBV7-6 | 16 | TRBJ1-5
TGTGCCAGCAGTGAAACTCGAGGAGGCACAGATACGCAGTATTTT | CASSETRGGTDTQYF | . | . | TRBV6-1 | 15 | TRBJ2-3
TGCAGCGTATCCCAGGGAGGATGGGACAATGAGCAGTTCTTC | CSVSQGGWDNEQFF | few | . | TRBV29-1 | 14 | TRBJ2-1
TGTGCCAGCAGCAAAGTTAGGACAGGAAGAAGCACTGAAGCTTTCTTT | CASSKVRTGRSTEAFF | . | . | TRBV21-1 | 16 | TRBJ1-1
TGTGCCAGCAGCCAGGTAGGGCAGGGCAACACTGAAGCTTTCTTT | CASSQVGQGNTEAFF | . | . | TRBV4-2 | 15 | TRBJ1-1
TGTGCCAGCAGACTAGACAGGGACTCCTACAATGAGCAGTTCTTC | CASRLDRDSYNEQFF | . | TRBD1 | TRBV2 | 15 | TRBJ2-1
TGTGCCAGCAGAAACGGACAGGTTGGAAACACCATATATTTT | CASRNGQVGNTIYF | . | TRBD1 | TRBV6-6 | 14 | TRBJ1-3
TGTGCCAGCAGCTCCGACCGAGCCCCGAACCCCGGGACGCAGTATTTT | CASSSDRAPNPGTQYF | . | . | TRBV2 | 16 | TRBJ2-3
TGTGCCACCAGCAGAGATCAAACGAACACCGGGGAGCTGTTTTTT | CATSRDQTNTGELFF | . | . | TRBV15 | 15 | TRBJ2-2
TGCGCCAGCAGTGGAAGGACATCGGAGACCCAGTACTTC | CASSGRTSETQYF | . | . | TRBV10-2 | 13 | TRBJ2-5
TGCGCCAGCAGCCCACAGGGTGAGAGGGAAAAACTGTTTTTT | CASSPQGEREKLFF | . | . | TRBV5-1 | 14 | TRBJ1-4
TGTGCCAGCAGTGACTCCCACTTAACTGGGGGACAGCCCCAGCATTTT | CASSDSHLTGGQPQHF | few | . | TRBV6-4 | 16 | TRBJ1-5
TGTGCCAGCAGTTTAGGTCGGATCACCTCTGGGGCCAACGTCCTGACTTTC | CASSLGRITSGANVLTF | . | . | TRBV27 | 17 | TRBJ2-6
TGTGCCAGCAGACCCCTTTTAAGGGCAGACCCAGATACGCAGTATTTT | CASRPLLRADPDTQYF | . | . | TRBV6-4 | 16 | TRBJ2-3
TGTGCCAGCAGTGAACCGACAGACTATAATGAAAAACTGTTTTTT | CASSEPTDYNEKLFF | . | . | TRBV6-1 | 15 | TRBJ1-4
TGTGCCAGCAGCTTTGACCGAGCCTACGAGCAGTACTTC | CASSFDRAYEQYF | once | . | TRBV11-3 | 13 | TRBJ2-7
TGTGCCAGCAGCTTAGAAAAGGGTTGGGAGACCCAGTACTTC | CASSLEKGWETQYF | . | . | TRBV7-8 | 14 | TRBJ2-5
TGTGCCAGCAGCTTATTTCACGAGCAGTACTTC | CASSLFHEQYF | . | . | TRBV7-9 | 11 | TRBJ2-7
TGCGCCAGCAGCCATCAAGGACAGGGGATGGACACCATATATTTT | CASSHQGQGMDTIYF | . | TRBD1 | TRBV5-1 | 15 | TRBJ1-3
TGCGCCAGCAGCCAAGGGGATGGGACTTACAATGAGCAGTTCTTC | CASSQGDGTYNEQFF | . | . | TRBV4-1 | 15 | TRBJ2-1
TGTGCCAGCAGTTACACTTCCGGGGGGGACTATGGCTACACCTTC | CASSYTSGGDYGYTF | . | . | TRBV6-6 | 15 | TRBJ1-2
TGTGCCAGCAGCTTAGACGGCGCCTACAATGAGCAGTTCTTC | CASSLDGAYNEQFF | . | . | TRBV11-2 | 14 | TRBJ2-1
TGTGCCAGTAGTCCAACGGCAGGGACCTACGAGCAGTACTTC | CASSPTAGTYEQYF | . | . | TRBV19 | 14 | TRBJ2-7
TGTGCCAGCAGTTTATGGGGGGAGGGCTCTGGAAACACCATATATTTT | CASSLWGEGSGNTIYF | . | . | TRBV28 | 16 | TRBJ1-3
TGCGCCAGCAGCCTCGGACAGGGGGCAAATAATTCACCCCTCCACTTT | CASSLGQGANNSPLHF | . | TRBD1 | TRBV4-1 | 16 | TRBJ1-6
TGTGCCATCAGTGAGCGAGGGACTGATGGCTACACCTTC | CAISERGTDGYTF | . | . | TRBV10-3 | 13 | TRBJ1-2
TGTGCCAGCAGTCTGACCAACACTGAAGCTTTCTTT | CASSLTNTEAFF | once | . | TRBV5-5 | 12 | TRBJ1-1
TGTGCCAGTAGTATGGCGCAACCAGGCGGTGAGCAGTTCTTC | CASSMAQPGGEQFF | . | . | TRBV19 | 14 | TRBJ2-1
TGTGCCAGCAGTTCCGGGGGAGGCTCCTATAATTCACCCCTCCACTTT | CASSSGGGSYNSPLHF | . | . | TRBV28 | 16 | TRBJ1-6
TGTGCCAGCAGTTCTCAGGTGGGGGATTCTGGGGCCAACGTCCTGACTTTC | CASSSQVGDSGANVLTF | once | . | TRBV28 | 17 | TRBJ2-6
TGTGCCAGCAGCTTAGTGGCAGACCTAGGGGAGCAGTACTTC | CASSLVADLGEQYF | . | . | TRBV7-2 | 14 | TRBJ2-7
TGTGCCAGCCTATCGACTAGCGGGGGGGCGGTGCAGTACTTC | CASLSTSGGAVQYF | . | TRBD2 | TRBV7-2 | 14 | TRBJ2-7
TGCGCCAGCAGCTTGGGTCAGTACTACGAGCAGTACTTC | CASSLGQYYEQYF | . | . | TRBV5-1 | 13 | TRBJ2-7
TGTGCCATCAGTTTTGGTAACTATGGCTACACCTTC | CAISFGNYGYTF | . | . | TRBV10-3 | 12 | TRBJ1-2
TGTGCCAGTTCTTGGGTCTTTGAAGAGACCCAGTACTTC | CASSWVFEETQYF | . | . | TRBV19 | 13 | TRBJ2-5
TGTGCCAGTATGGCAGACACCATTCGCACAGATACGCAGTATTTT | CASMADTIRTDTQYF | . | . | TRBV19 | 15 | TRBJ2-3
TGTGCCAGCAGCAAAGGAGGTTGGGTGACAGGGAGATACGAGCAGTACTTC | CASSKGGWVTGRYEQYF | . | . | TRBV21-1 | 17 | TRBJ2-7
TGCGCCAGCAGCAGGGATTTTGGGTCACCCCTCCACTTT | CASSRDFGSPLHF | . | . | TRBV4-3 | 13 | TRBJ1-6
TGTGCCAGCAGCCCCGGGACAGGGTATGGCTACACCTTC | CASSPGTGYGYTF | . | TRBD1 | TRBV2 | 13 | TRBJ1-2
TGTGCCAGCAGTTCCGGGGGCGCCGAGCGAGATGAGCAGTTCTTC | CASSSGGAERDEQFF | . | . | TRBV28 | 15 | TRBJ2-1
TGTGCCATCAGTGAGTCGAACTTGCGCAATGAGCAGTTCTTC | CAISESNLRNEQFF | . | . | TRBV10-3 | 14 | TRBJ2-1
TGTGCCAGCTCATCGACGGACAACACTGAAGCTTTCTTT | CASSSTDNTEAFF | . | . | TRBV18 | 13 | TRBJ1-1
TGTGCCAGCAGAACGACAGGGAGGGCCGTCCTGACTTTC | CASRTTGRAVLTF | . | . | TRBV28 | 13 | TRBJ2-6
TGTGCCAGCAGTGCATACACAGATACGCAGTATTTT | CASSAYTDTQYF | . | . | TRBV28 | 12 | TRBJ2-3
TGCGCCAGCAGCCCCCCTGACAGCCCCAATCAGCCCCAGCATTTT | CASSPPDSPNQPQHF | . | . | TRBV4-1 | 15 | TRBJ1-5
TGTGCCAGTCACCGACAGGGTGACACAGATACGCAGTATTTT | CASHRQGDTDTQYF | . | TRBD1 | TRBV19 | 14 | TRBJ2-3
TGTGCCAGCAGTCGAGGGTTTTCGGGCTTCGGCAATCAGCCCCAGCATTTT | CASSRGFSGFGNQPQHF | . | . | TRBV28 | 17 | TRBJ1-5
TGTGCCAGTAGTACCGGGACAGGGGACCTTAATGAAAAACTGTTTTTT | CASSTGTGDLNEKLFF | . | TRBD1 | TRBV19 | 16 | TRBJ1-4